The 30 T cell receptor beta chains below were found in one sample sequenced in a study of blood T cell repertoires in COVID-19 (dated by TCRdb to the early 2020s). Libraries were prepared through the immunoSEQ multiplex PCR assay. Not all clones reach the TCRdb copy of this immuneACCESS table, which keeps in-frame sequences only. Checked studies attribute under half of the gap to unresolved V genes and leave the rest unexplained. Counted in this sample were over 85,000 clones; around 74% of them appeared once. The ten top clones hold approximately 8% of the sample. Sequencing used peripheral blood. The receptors stem from a woman aged 55-69 years with acute or convalescent COVID-19.

The sample holds a few counts of this clone. The V and J genes are TRBV6-5 and TRBJ1-2; TRBD1 aligns across 10 bases. The germline V gene encodes CDR1 MNHEY and CDR2 SVGAGI. J gave up 5 bases and V 6 bases, and 3 bases lay outside the gene matches. The CDR3 covers 13 residues. This CDR3 reads CASSGQGGYGYTF. The CDR3 DNA sequence: TGTGCCAGCAGCGGACAGGGGGGGTATGGCTACACCTTC.

This clone was seen a single time. Here the CDR3 reads CAWSVYQGAFF. The CDR3 DNA sequence: TGTGCCTGGAGTGTATATCAGGGAGCTTTCTTT. The chain combines TRBV30 with TRBJ1-1; D might be TRBD1 (5 bases). The ends were cut back, 0 bases at V and 10 bases at J, with 9 bases in the middle. The CDR3 extends over 11 amino acids. Per the germline V gene, CDR1 is GTSNPN and CDR2 is SVGIG (reference sequence).

CDR3 region: CASSPGQGRRLQAFF. CDR3 nucleotide sequence: TGTGCCAGCAGCCCCGGGCAGGGGCGAAGGCTCCAAGCTTTCTTT. This chain connects TRBV11-2 to TRBJ1-1; tentative D call: TRBD1 (6 bases). The germline CDR1 and CDR2 sequences are SGHAT and FQNNGV. The V end was cut by 5 bases, the J end by 9 bases, with 22 bases between. This CDR3 contains 15 residues.

This chain joins TRBV2 and TRBJ2-4; 12 bases are a match to TRBD2. This CDR3 region has 18 residues. The V gene end was trimmed by 4 bases and the J gene end by 2 bases; junction bases not matched to a gene: 9. CDR1 and CDR2 (germline): SNHLY, FYNNEI. In DNA, the CDR3 is TGTGCCAGCAGTGTGCCTAGCGGGGGGGCCGGGACCAAAAACATTCAGTACTTC. Protein: CASSVPSGGAGTKNIQYF.

The chain couples TRBV6-2 or TRBV6-3 to TRBJ2-5, with D maybe TRBD2 (7 bases). The CDR3 runs 15 residues. The V end lost 2 bases, the J end lost 1 base, and 11 bases lay between the germline ends. Germline V lookup: CDR1 MNHEY, CDR2 SVGEGT. CDR3 sequence reads: CASSYTRGPQETQYF. DNA of the CDR3: TGTGCCAGCAGTTACACGCGGGGGCCCCAAGAGACCCAGTACTTC.

The chain has TRBV19 and TRBJ1-2, with D possibly matching TRBD1 (6 bases). CDR1 is LNHDA, CDR2 SQIVND, per germline (reference sequence). V lost 8 bases and J lost 4, with 14 bases in between. There are 13 residues in the CDR3. The CDR3: CASFKQGSYGYTF. As DNA, the CDR3 is TGTGCCAGTTTTAAACAGGGAAGCTATGGCTACACCTTC.

This chain's CDR3 is CASRDPGTGNTGELFF. CDR3 nucleotides: TGTGCCAGCAGGGACCCCGGGACAGGGAACACCGGGGAGCTGTTTTTT. The chain carries TRBV7-3 and TRBJ2-2; 8 bases are a match to TRBD1. The V and J ends lost 6 bases and 1 base, in that order; junction bases with no gene match: 7. Looked up from germline, CDR1 is SGHTA and CDR2 is FQGTGA. The CDR3 contains 16 residues.

The rearrangement joins TRBV20-1 to TRBJ1-2, with D unclear. This CDR3 has 11 residues. V was cut by 6 bases and J by 0 bases, with 5 bases left in between. Germline V CDR1 and CDR2: DFQATT, SNEGSKA (reference sequence). This chain's CDR3 is CSATTNYGYTF. DNA for the CDR3: TGCAGTGCGACTACTAACTATGGCTACACCTTC.

V usage is TRBV7-9 and J usage is TRBJ1-4, with 10 bases lining up with TRBD1. The CDR3 runs 15 residues. J was trimmed by 10 bases and V by 5 bases; bases with no gene match: 10. Germline V lookup: CDR1 SEHNR, CDR2 FQNEAQ (reference sequence). The CDR3 region has the DNA TGTGCCAGCAGCGTCGGGACAGGGGTTTTAGTAAAACTGTTTTTT. It is translated as CASSVGTGVLVKLFF.

The gene calls are TRBV6-2 or TRBV6-3 and TRBJ1-2; possibly TRBD1 for D (6 bases). Germline CDR1 is MNHEY and CDR2 is SVGEGT. V was cut by 4 bases and J by 9 bases, with 24 bases left in between. There are 16 residues in the CDR3. CDR3 sequence reads: CASSSPRTDSPRRYTF. In nucleotides, the CDR3 is TGTGCCAGCAGTTCCCCCCGCACGGACAGCCCTCGTCGCTACACCTTC.

The V and J genes are TRBV24-1 and TRBJ1-2, with D hard to call. This CDR3 comprises 14 residues. Per the germline V gene, CDR1 is KGHDR and CDR2 is SFDVKD. V lost 5 bases, J lost 0 bases, and 9 bases lay in between. In DNA, the CDR3 is TGTGCCACCAGTGGGGCAGACACTAACTATGGCTACACCTTC. Residues: CATSGADTNYGYTF.

This chain joins TRBV24-1 and TRBJ2-5; D may be TRBD2 (5 bases). Germline V CDR1 and CDR2: KGHDR, SFDVKD. The length of the CDR3 is 16 residues. The V end was cut by 3 bases, the J end by 4 bases, with 17 bases between. CDR3 residues: CATSDASGVGRETQYF. The CDR3 DNA is TGTGCCACCAGTGATGCCTCCGGGGTGGGCCGAGAGACCCAGTACTTC.

The chain carries TRBV12-3 or TRBV12-4 and TRBJ1-2; D perhaps matches TRBD1 (5 bases). The CDR3 is 12 amino acids. Trimming pared 0 bases from V and 11 bases from J, leaving 10 bases between. The CDR3 bases are TGTGCCAGCAGTTTAGCGACAGAAGGATACACCTTC. This gives the protein CASSLATEGYTF.

The chain uses TRBV3-1 (or the pseudogene TRBV3-2) and TRBJ1-1; D is perhaps TRBD1 (5 bases). The CDR3 covers 15 residues. Trimming cost V 3 bases and J 1 base, with 12 bases left between them. Looked up from germline, CDR1 is LGHDT and CDR2 is YNNKEL (reference sequence). The CDR3 spells CASSHGQHSNTEAFF. The CDR3 region has the DNA TGTGCCAGCAGCCACGGACAACACTCGAACACTGAAGCTTTCTTT.

The genes are TRBV3-1 (or the pseudogene TRBV3-2) and TRBJ1-3; D uncertain. Looked up from germline, CDR1 is LGHDT and CDR2 is YNNKEL (reference sequence). The germline V and J ends were trimmed by 1 base and 1 base, with 11 bases remaining between them. This CDR3 is 16 amino acids long. DNA for the CDR3: TGTGCCAGCAGCCAAGTAATCACCGGGTCTGGAAACACCATATATTTT. It specifies CASSQVITGSGNTIYF.

The CDR3 here is CASGRSEGNSETQYF. In DNA form, the CDR3 reads TGTGCCAGCGGTAGATCGGAGGGTAATTCGGAGACCCAGTACTTC. This chain joins TRBV6-5 and TRBJ2-5; perhaps TRBD2 as D (6 bases). Between the trimmed V and J ends, which lost 8 bases and 5 bases, there was a span of 21 bases. CDR3 length: 15 residues. Germline loops: CDR1 MNHEY, CDR2 SVGAGI.

The rearrangement joins TRBV6-5 to TRBJ1-4, with a possible D match to TRBD1 (6 bases). Germline V gene lookup returns CDR1 MNHEY and CDR2 SVGAGI. V was trimmed by 4 bases and J by 4 bases, leaving 13 bases between them. The CDR3 consists of 15 residues. The DNA for the CDR3 is TGTGCCAGCAGTTCTACAGGGTTCGTTAATGAAAAACTGTTTTTT. Protein: CASSSTGFVNEKLFF.

The gene calls are TRBV11-3 and TRBJ2-3; D might be TRBD2 (7 bases). The CDR3 has 14 residues. Trimming stripped 5 bases from V and 4 bases from J, with 13 bases between. Germline CDR1 reads SGHNT; CDR2 reads YENEEA. The CDR3 loop is CASSVRGAPDTQYF. The DNA of the CDR3 is TGTGCCAGCAGCGTACGGGGGGCCCCAGATACGCAGTATTTT.

This chain uses TRBV14 with TRBJ2-7; TRBD1 agrees at 9 bases. V shed 2 bases and J 6 bases; nucleotides not matched to a gene: 11. CDR3 length equals 16 residues. Germline values: CDR1 SGHDN, CDR2 FVKESK. The CDR3 DNA sequence: TGTGCCAGCAGCCAATTTCTGGGACAGGGTCCTTTCGAGCAGTACTTC. It encodes CASSQFLGQGPFEQYF. Drawing the rest from reference TRBV14 and TRBJ2-7, the complete variable domain is EAGVTQFPSHSVIEKGQTVTLRCDPISGHDNLYWYRRVMGKEIKFLLHFVKESKQDESGMPNNRFLAERTGGTYSTLKVQPAELEDSGVYFCASSQFLGQGPFEQYFGPGTRLTVT.

Only a few counts were recorded for this clone. The rearrangement joins TRBV28 to TRBJ2-1, with TRBD2 identical over 7 bases. The V gene's germline CDR1 is MDHEN and CDR2 SYDVKM. V lost 8 bases to trimming and J lost 3 bases; unmatched junction nucleotides: 10. This CDR3 spans 15 amino acids. DNA of the CDR3: TGTGCCAGCTCTACCAGCGGGACTTACTACAATGAGCAGTTCTTC. Amino acids: CASSTSGTYYNEQFF.

This clone was observed many times. The CDR3 DNA reads TGTGCCATCAACAGGGGCTTGGAGGACGGCTACACCTTC. Its translation: CAINRGLEDGYTF. J is TRBJ1-2 and V is TRBV6-5; 7 nucleotides align to TRBD1. The CDR3 consists of 13 residues. Germline CDR1 MNHEY, CDR2 SVGAGI. With V trimmed by 10 bases and J by 8 bases, 13 bases remained unmatched.

A remark on this clone: One end of the junction does not line up with germline, which may come from a read error. The gene calls are TRBV6-5 and TRBJ2-5, with 8 bases that match TRBD1. The length of the CDR3 is 11 residues. The V gene's germline CDR1 is MNHEY and CDR2 SVGAGI. The CDR3 coding sequence is TGTGCCAGCAGCAGGACAGGGACCCTGTACTTC. As protein: CASSRTGTLYF.

The genes are TRBV4-2 and TRBJ2-3; D may be TRBD2 (7 bases). This CDR3 contains 15 residues. V was pared by 1 base and J by 5 bases, with 13 bases between. Germline V lookup: CDR1 LGHNA, CDR2 YNFKEQ. The DNA for the CDR3 is TGTGCCAGCAGCCAAGGGGGGGGCCAGGGAGATACGCAGTATTTT. Amino acid sequence: CASSQGGGQGDTQYF.

CDR3 protein: CASSPTGVYNGYTF. CDR3 sequence (DNA): TGTGCCAGCAGCCCGACAGGGGTTTATAATGGCTACACCTTC. The chain employs TRBV3-1 (or the pseudogene TRBV3-2) and TRBJ1-2; 8 positions match TRBD1. Germline values: CDR1 LGHDT, CDR2 YNNKEL (reference sequence). The trim removed 4 bases at V and 6 bases at J, leaving 7 bases unmatched. This CDR3 is 14 amino acids long.

This clone has a single count. J is TRBJ2-3 and V is TRBV5-4; 15 bases are shared with TRBD2. The CDR3 has 18 residues. Per germline, CDR1 SGHNT and CDR2 YYREEE (reference sequence). With V trimmed by 1 base and J by 7 bases, 10 bases remained unmatched. CDR3 sequence (DNA): TGTGCCAGCAGCTTGAACCTCGGACTAGCGGGGGGGCAGCATACGCAGTATTTT. It yields the protein CASSLNLGLAGGQHTQYF.

This clone has just a few counts. V usage is TRBV19 and J usage is TRBJ2-7; D is uncertain. Trimming removed 3 bases at V and 1 base at J, with 7 bases between. The germline V gene encodes CDR1 LNHDA and CDR2 SQIVND (reference sequence). The CDR3 extends over 13 amino acids. The CDR3 here is CASSIQISYEQYF. The DNA for the CDR3 is TGTGCCAGTAGTATTCAGATTTCCTACGAGCAGTACTTC.

The chain links TRBV24-1 to TRBJ2-1, with D unresolved. CDR1 is KGHDR and CDR2 is SFDVKD in the germline V gene. The ends were cut back, 4 bases at V and 7 bases at J, with 16 bases in the middle. CDR3 length equals 15 residues. The CDR3 DNA reads as TGTGCCACCAGTGACCGGGTCCAATTCGGTAATGAGCAGTTCTTC. As protein: CATSDRVQFGNEQFF.

The chain recombines TRBV7-3 with TRBJ1-4; D remains ambiguous. Germline CDR1 is SGHTA and CDR2 is FQGTGA. Between the trimmed V and J ends, which lost 3 bases and 8 bases, there was a span of 13 bases. This CDR3 spans 14 amino acids. CDR3 protein: CASSFSPKREKLFF. For the CDR3, the DNA is TGTGCCAGCAGCTTTAGCCCGAAAAGGGAAAAACTGTTTTTT.

This clone was recorded a few times. This chain uses TRBV9 with TRBJ1-1; a possible D gene is TRBD1 (5 bases). Trimming removed 4 bases from V and 0 bases from J, with 13 bases in between. The CDR3 contains 15 residues. The germline gives CDR1 SGDLS, CDR2 YYNGEE. This chain's CDR3 is CASSKGTFMNTEAFF. The DNA of the CDR3 is TGTGCCAGCAGCAAGGGGACTTTCATGAACACTGAAGCTTTCTTT.

The V and J genes are TRBV6-5 and TRBJ2-1; TRBD2 agrees at 10 bases. The germline V gene has CDR1 MNHEY and CDR2 SVGAGI. V was pared by 6 bases and J by 15 bases, with 11 bases of the junction left unmatched. The CDR3 consists of 13 residues. CDR3 in amino acids: CASRRDTSGAVFF. CDR3 DNA sequence: TGTGCCAGCAGACGAGATACTAGCGGGGCGGTGTTCTTC.